This T cell receptor (beta chain) was documented in a study of a mutant IDH1 vaccine in newly diagnosed glioma. Study information: Vaccination followed radiotherapy alone by 4-6 weeks, or accompanied temozolomide cycles. Pretreatment consisted of radiotherapy, temozolomide, or both, with most receiving both.

TCRdb's table, derived via immunoSEQ multiplex PCR, lists solely in-frame clones and lacks some. The sample lists about 38,000 clones, around 81% occurring once. Study outcomes and limitations: 93.3% of patients showed vaccine-induced immune responses across multiple MHC alleles.

J gave up 1 base and V 0 bases, and 8 bases lay outside the gene matches. The CDR3 length is 18 residues. CDR1 is SGDLS and CDR2 is YYNGEE in the germline V gene. About this clone itself: What it binds is unknown.

The time point is: week 23, last vaccination. Vaccination comprised doses that each held 300 ug of mutant IDH1 20-mer peptide, plus topical imiquimod. The donors had new WHO grade 3 or 4 astrocytomas; these were IDH1-mutant and ATRX-lost. The receptor comes from a man aged 35 to 55 with glioma. The rearrangement links TRBV9 to TRBJ1-4, with 8 bases matching TRBD1. The material sequenced was PBMCs, taken from a glioma patient whose treatment included an IDH1 peptide vaccine. The CDR3 region has the DNA TGTGCCAGCAGCGTAGAATCAGGACAGGGAGGAACTAATGAAAAACTGTTTTTT. Residues: CASSVESGQGGTNEKLFF.